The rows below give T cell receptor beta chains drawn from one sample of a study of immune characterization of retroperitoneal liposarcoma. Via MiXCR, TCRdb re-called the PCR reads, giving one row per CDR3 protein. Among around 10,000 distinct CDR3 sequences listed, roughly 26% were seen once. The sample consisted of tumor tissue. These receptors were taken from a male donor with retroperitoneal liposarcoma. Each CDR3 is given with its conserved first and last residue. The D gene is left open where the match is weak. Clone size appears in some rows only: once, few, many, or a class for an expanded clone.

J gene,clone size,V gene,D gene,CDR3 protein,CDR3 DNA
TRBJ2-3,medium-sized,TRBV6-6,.,CASSYSGGAPDTQYF,TGTGCCAGCAGTTACTCAGGGGGGGCCCCAGATACGCAGTATTTT
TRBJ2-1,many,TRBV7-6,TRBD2,CASSNLLAGSSYNEQFF,TGTGCCAGCAGCAATCTTCTAGCGGGGAGCTCCTACAATGAGCAGTTCTTC
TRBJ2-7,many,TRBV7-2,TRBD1,CASSLRDRGHNEQYF,TGTGCCAGCAGCCTCCGGGACAGGGGGCACAATGAGCAGTACTTC
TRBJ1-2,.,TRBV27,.,CASSNIGQQYNYGYTF,TGTGCCAGCAGCAATATCGGACAGCAATATAACTATGGCTACACCTTC
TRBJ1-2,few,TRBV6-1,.,CASRESGPGGYTF,TGTGCCAGCAGAGAATCAGGGCCGGGGGGCTACACCTTC
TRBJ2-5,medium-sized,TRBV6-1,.,CASSDHILQSGAQYF,TGTGCCAGCAGCGACCACATACTGCAATCCGGGGCCCAGTACTTC
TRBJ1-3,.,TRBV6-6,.,CASSYSWLSGNTIYF,TGTGCCAGCAGTTACTCCTGGCTTTCTGGAAACACCATATATTTT
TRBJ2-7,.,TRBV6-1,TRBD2,CASSGLTSGNYEQYF,TGTGCCAGCAGTGGGCTGACTAGCGGGAACTACGAGCAGTACTTC
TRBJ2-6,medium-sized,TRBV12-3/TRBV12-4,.,CASSIRGSLGANVLTF,TGTGCCAGCAGTATTAGGGGAAGTCTTGGGGCCAACGTCCTGACTTTC
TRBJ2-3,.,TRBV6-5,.,CASSYVASETDTQYF,TGTGCCAGCAGTTACGTGGCTAGCGAGACAGATACGCAGTATTTT
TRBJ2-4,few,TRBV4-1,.,CASSQGNEQYF,TGCGCCAGCAGCCAAGGCAATGAGCAGTACTTC
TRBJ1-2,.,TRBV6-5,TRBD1,CASKLDRDYGYTF,TGTGCCAGCAAACTGGACAGGGACTATGGCTACACCTTC
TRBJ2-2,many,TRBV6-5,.,CASIRGIGGELFF,TGTGCCAGCATCCGCGGGATTGGCGGGGAGCTGTTTTTT
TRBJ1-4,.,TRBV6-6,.,CASSSAVATNEKLFF,TGTGCCAGCAGTTCCGCCGTAGCAACTAATGAAAAACTGTTTTTT
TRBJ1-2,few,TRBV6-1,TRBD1,CASSENRGRNGYTF,TGTGCCAGCAGTGAAAACAGGGGGCGGAATGGCTACACCTTC
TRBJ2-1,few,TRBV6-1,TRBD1,CASSEPGQGLWEQFF,TGTGCCAGCAGTGAACCGGGACAGGGCCTCTGGGAGCAGTTCTTC
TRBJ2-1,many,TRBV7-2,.,CASSLDSGVYNEQFF,TGTGCCAGCAGCTTAGATTCGGGGGTCTACAATGAGCAGTTCTTC
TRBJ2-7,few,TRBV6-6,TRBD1,CASSYGNRGSYEQYF,TGTGCCAGCAGTTACGGGAACAGGGGCTCCTACGAGCAGTACTTC